This entry concerns a single TCR beta chain. What it binds is not known. The sample originates from a study of a mutant IDH1 vaccine in newly diagnosed glioma. The wider study: Beforehand, treatment had been radiotherapy, temozolomide, or both; the majority received both. Week 35 was safety follow-up visit V12; week 47 was end-of-study visit V13.

Method: immunoSEQ multiplex PCR; TCRdb's copy keeps in-frame clones and lacks some. Of tens of thousands of clones in the sample, approximately 84% were seen once. The ends were cut back, 0 bases at V and 10 bases at J, with 13 bases in the middle. CDR1 and CDR2 from the germline V gene are SQVTM and ANQGSEA. The CDR3 sequence is 13 residues long. The time point denotes: week 47, end of study. Alongside topical imiquimod, each dose of vaccine comprised 300 ug of mutant IDH1 20-mer peptide. Eight vaccinations reached patients in weeks 1, 3, 5, 7, 11, 15, 19 and 23. This receptor was identified in a man between 25 and 39 years old with glioma. The chain links TRBV29-1 to TRBJ2-1; D possibly corresponds to TRBD2 (7 bases). The sequences come from PBMCs, collected from a glioma patient whose treatment included an IDH1 peptide vaccine. This chain's CDR3 is CSVEEGGAKEQFF. CDR3 bases: TGCAGCGTTGAAGAAGGGGGGGCTAAGGAGCAGTTCTTC.